This TCR beta chain was captured by sequencing in a study of blood T cell repertoires in COVID-19. Living in under 30 US areas, the participants were between roughly 18 and 89 years of age. Trimming cost V 1 base and J 7 bases, with 9 bases left between them. CDR1 and CDR2 (germline): SEHNR, FQNEAQ (reference sequence). The CDR3 consists of 13 residues. The repertoire was sequenced with immunoSEQ multiplex PCR; TCRdb's copy has only in-frame clones and lacks some. The profile covers approximately 220,000 clones, with 87% appearing a single time and just over 2.5% taken by the ten largest. The chain combines TRBV7-9 with TRBJ2-3; weak D call: TRBD1 (6 bases). This clonotype was obtained from a woman aged 25 to 39 with acute COVID-19. The sequenced sample was PBMCs or T cells enriched from blood (not recorded which). CDR3 coding DNA: TGTGCCAGCAGCTTAGAAGGGGGAAATACGCAGTATTTT. It encodes CASSLEGGNTQYF.